These 19 T cell receptor beta chains were sequenced from one sample in a study of blood T cell repertoires in COVID-19. Using immunoSEQ multiplex PCR, the repertoire was profiled, and TCRdb retains in-frame clones only, with some absent. The table lists a few hundred thousand clones, about four fifths of them singletons. The material sequenced was peripheral blood. The receptors derive from a person in their 70s with COVID-19, enrolled during active disease.

The rearrangement links TRBV28 to TRBJ1-4, with D perhaps matching TRBD1 (5 bases). CDR1 MDHEN and CDR2 SYDVKM come from the germline V gene. CDR3 length: 14 residues. The V gene lost 3 bases and the J gene lost 7 bases, with 12 bases spanning the gap. CDR3 sequence reads: CASSFPPGGEKLFF. The CDR3, as DNA: TGTGCCAGCAGTTTTCCCCCGGGGGGTGAAAAACTGTTTTTT.

V usage is TRBV28 and J usage is TRBJ2-5; weak D call: TRBD1 (7 bases). V was cut by 3 bases and J by 7 bases, with 15 bases left in between. This CDR3 contains 14 residues. Germline lookup yields CDR1 MDHEN and CDR2 SYDVKM. The CDR3 DNA is TGTGCCAGCAGTTTGGGGACAGAGGGGGGGACCCAGTACTTC. Protein: CASSLGTEGGTQYF.

Here the CDR3 reads CASSEEGAAFF. The CDR3 bases are TGCGCCAGCAGCGAGGAGGGTGCGGCTTTCTTT. The chain has TRBV5-1 and TRBJ1-1; no clear D. V was shortened by 4 bases and J by 11 bases, with 12 bases between the two germline ends. CDR1 and CDR2 from the germline V gene are SGHRS and YFSETQ. CDR3 length: 11 residues.

V and J are TRBV5-1 and TRBJ1-1; possibly TRBD1 for D (5 bases). Germline V CDR1 and CDR2: SGHRS, YFSETQ. The length of the CDR3 is 14 residues. The V and J ends lost 6 bases and 1 base respectively, with 13 bases between them. The CDR3 DNA follows: TGCGCCAGCATGAAGGGGTCGGGGAACACTGAAGCTTTCTTT. Translating gives CASMKGSGNTEAFF.

The V call is TRBV14, the J call TRBJ1-4; D may be TRBD1 (5 bases). The CDR3 has 15 residues. V lost 2 bases and J lost 6, with 13 bases in between. Germline V gives CDR1 SGHDN, CDR2 FVKESK. The CDR3 reads CASSQPTGAYEKLFF. The CDR3 coding sequence is TGTGCCAGCAGCCAACCAACAGGCGCCTATGAAAAACTGTTTTTT.

This chain uses TRBV4-2 with TRBJ1-1; 7 nucleotides agree with TRBD1. The V segment lost 4 bases and the J segment 5 bases; nucleotides outside the gene matches: 7. This CDR3 has 14 residues. Germline CDR1 reads LGHNA; CDR2 reads YNFKEQ. Here the CDR3 DNA reads TGTGCCAGCAGCCTAACAGGGGTTGGGACTGAAGCTTTCTTT. As protein: CASSLTGVGTEAFF.

CDR3 in amino acids: CASTNGGPGNTIYF. The CDR3 DNA follows: TGTGCCAGCACCAACGGGGGGCCTGGAAACACCATATATTTT. V and J are TRBV6-5 and TRBJ1-3, with a tentative D call TRBD1 (6 bases). CDR3 size: 14 residues. Germline-derived CDR1 and CDR2 are MNHEY and SVGAGI. V shed 7 bases and J shed 2 bases, with 12 bases lying between them.

Only one count was recorded for this clone. The chain carries TRBV6-5 and TRBJ1-6; TRBD1 matches at 7 bases. Germline-derived CDR1 and CDR2 are MNHEY and SVGAGI. This CDR3 is built from 14 residues. V lost 5 bases to trimming and J lost 6 bases; unmatched junction nucleotides: 4. In nucleotides, the CDR3 is TGTGCCAGCAGTCCGGGACAGACTAATTCACCCCTCCACTTT. Encoded protein: CASSPGQTNSPLHF.

This chain links TRBV11-3 with TRBJ2-7, with D maybe TRBD2 (5 bases). Germline lookup yields CDR1 SGHNT and CDR2 YENEEA. V was shortened by 5 bases and J by 2 bases, with 19 bases between the two germline ends. The CDR3 contains 16 residues. DNA of the CDR3: TGTGCCAGCAGCCCCCAGCGGCCCCTCATTCCCTACGAGCAGTACTTC. Its translation: CASSPQRPLIPYEQYF.

This clone was seen a single time. This rearrangement joins TRBV10-3 to TRBJ1-1; 11 nucleotides align to TRBD1. Germline assignment: CDR1 ENHRY and CDR2 SYGVKD. This CDR3 has 13 amino acids. V gave up 10 bases and J gave up 6 bases; unmatched junction bases: 7. CDR3: CATRTGGESEAFF. Written as DNA, the CDR3 is TGTGCCACCCGGACAGGGGGCGAATCTGAAGCTTTCTTT.

This clone was detected only once. The V gene is TRBV7-3, the J gene TRBJ2-3; D is unclear. CDR3 size: 14 residues. Germline-derived CDR1 and CDR2 are SGHTA and FQGTGA. V lost 5 bases, J lost 0 bases, and 9 bases lay in between. CDR3 nucleotides: TGTGCCAGCAGCGTTCGAGCTAGCACAGATACGCAGTATTTT. Its translation is CASSVRASTDTQYF.

The chain recombines TRBV5-1 with TRBJ2-3, with D maybe TRBD2 (6 bases). The V and J ends lost 3 bases and 8 bases respectively, with 13 bases between them. CDR1 is SGHRS and CDR2 is YFSETQ in the germline V gene. CDR3 length: 13 residues. The CDR3 loop is CASSSKLGGTQYF. The CDR3 DNA sequence: TGCGCCAGCAGCTCTAAGTTGGGGGGTACGCAGTATTTT.

V usage is TRBV29-1 and J usage is TRBJ2-3, with 10 nucleotides matching TRBD2. The V gene end was trimmed by 2 bases and the J gene end by 6 bases; junction bases not matched to a gene: 11. This CDR3 spans 16 amino acids. Germline V gene sequence: CDR1 SQVTM, CDR2 ANQGSEA. Here the CDR3 reads CSVEKASGGAGDTQYF. The CDR3 nucleotides are TGCAGCGTTGAAAAGGCGAGCGGGGGGGCCGGGGATACGCAGTATTTT.

The V gene is TRBV6-2 or TRBV6-3, the J gene TRBJ2-7; 15 bases map to TRBD2. Germline V lookup: CDR1 MNHEY, CDR2 SVGEGT. The ends lost 2 bases at V and 2 bases at J; junction bases unmatched: 16. The CDR3 consists of 21 residues. The CDR3 coding sequence is TGTGCCAGCAGTTACCTCCGCCGACAGGGACTAGCGGGAGGCCAAACCTACGAGCAGTACTTC. Encoded protein: CASSYLRRQGLAGGQTYEQYF.

The CDR3 DNA sequence: TGTGCCATCAGTAGGACAGTAAACACTGAAGCTTTCTTT. Residues: CAISRTVNTEAFF. The chain is built from TRBV10-3 and TRBJ1-1; weak D call: TRBD1 (6 bases). Germline V gene sequence: CDR1 ENHRY, CDR2 SYGVKD. The CDR3 has 13 amino acids. With 5 bases removed from V and 2 bases from J, the gap between germline ends came to 9 bases.

This chain uses TRBV30 with TRBJ1-5, with 7 bases matching TRBD1. V lost 1 base, J lost 0 bases, and 3 bases stayed unmatched. Germline lookup yields CDR1 GTSNPN and CDR2 SVGIG (reference sequence). The CDR3 has 15 residues. The CDR3 DNA sequence: TGTGCCTGGAGTGACGGGACAGCTAGCAATCAGCCCCAGCATTTT. It is translated as CAWSDGTASNQPQHF.

This clone appeared many times. The chain carries TRBV7-9 and TRBJ2-5, with 11 bases aligning to TRBD1. V was pared by 3 bases and J by 4 bases, with 7 bases of the junction left unmatched. Germline CDR1 and CDR2: SEHNR and FQNEAQ (reference sequence). The CDR3 has 16 residues. CDR3 DNA sequence: TGTGCCAGCAGCTTTTCGGGACAGGGGGTGCGAGAGACCCAGTACTTC. Translated, it gives CASSFSGQGVRETQYF.

The V call is TRBV2, the J call TRBJ2-7; 8 bases align to TRBD1. CDR1 and CDR2 from the germline V gene are SNHLY and FYNNEI. V lost 8 bases to trimming and J lost 5 bases; unmatched junction nucleotides: 8. This CDR3 region has 13 residues. Here the CDR3 reads CASRQQGANEQYF. In DNA form, the CDR3 reads TGTGCCAGCCGGCAGCAGGGGGCCAACGAGCAGTACTTC.

The rearrangement uses TRBV9 and TRBJ2-1; 14 nucleotides line up with TRBD2. Germline lookup yields CDR1 SGDLS and CDR2 YYNGEE. The CDR3 contains 15 residues. The J segment lost 10 bases and the V segment lost 3 bases, leaving 6 bases of the junction unmatched. The CDR3 DNA is TGTGCCAGCAGCGAGACTAGCGGGAGGGCCGTCGAGCAGTTCTTC. Amino acids: CASSETSGRAVEQFF.